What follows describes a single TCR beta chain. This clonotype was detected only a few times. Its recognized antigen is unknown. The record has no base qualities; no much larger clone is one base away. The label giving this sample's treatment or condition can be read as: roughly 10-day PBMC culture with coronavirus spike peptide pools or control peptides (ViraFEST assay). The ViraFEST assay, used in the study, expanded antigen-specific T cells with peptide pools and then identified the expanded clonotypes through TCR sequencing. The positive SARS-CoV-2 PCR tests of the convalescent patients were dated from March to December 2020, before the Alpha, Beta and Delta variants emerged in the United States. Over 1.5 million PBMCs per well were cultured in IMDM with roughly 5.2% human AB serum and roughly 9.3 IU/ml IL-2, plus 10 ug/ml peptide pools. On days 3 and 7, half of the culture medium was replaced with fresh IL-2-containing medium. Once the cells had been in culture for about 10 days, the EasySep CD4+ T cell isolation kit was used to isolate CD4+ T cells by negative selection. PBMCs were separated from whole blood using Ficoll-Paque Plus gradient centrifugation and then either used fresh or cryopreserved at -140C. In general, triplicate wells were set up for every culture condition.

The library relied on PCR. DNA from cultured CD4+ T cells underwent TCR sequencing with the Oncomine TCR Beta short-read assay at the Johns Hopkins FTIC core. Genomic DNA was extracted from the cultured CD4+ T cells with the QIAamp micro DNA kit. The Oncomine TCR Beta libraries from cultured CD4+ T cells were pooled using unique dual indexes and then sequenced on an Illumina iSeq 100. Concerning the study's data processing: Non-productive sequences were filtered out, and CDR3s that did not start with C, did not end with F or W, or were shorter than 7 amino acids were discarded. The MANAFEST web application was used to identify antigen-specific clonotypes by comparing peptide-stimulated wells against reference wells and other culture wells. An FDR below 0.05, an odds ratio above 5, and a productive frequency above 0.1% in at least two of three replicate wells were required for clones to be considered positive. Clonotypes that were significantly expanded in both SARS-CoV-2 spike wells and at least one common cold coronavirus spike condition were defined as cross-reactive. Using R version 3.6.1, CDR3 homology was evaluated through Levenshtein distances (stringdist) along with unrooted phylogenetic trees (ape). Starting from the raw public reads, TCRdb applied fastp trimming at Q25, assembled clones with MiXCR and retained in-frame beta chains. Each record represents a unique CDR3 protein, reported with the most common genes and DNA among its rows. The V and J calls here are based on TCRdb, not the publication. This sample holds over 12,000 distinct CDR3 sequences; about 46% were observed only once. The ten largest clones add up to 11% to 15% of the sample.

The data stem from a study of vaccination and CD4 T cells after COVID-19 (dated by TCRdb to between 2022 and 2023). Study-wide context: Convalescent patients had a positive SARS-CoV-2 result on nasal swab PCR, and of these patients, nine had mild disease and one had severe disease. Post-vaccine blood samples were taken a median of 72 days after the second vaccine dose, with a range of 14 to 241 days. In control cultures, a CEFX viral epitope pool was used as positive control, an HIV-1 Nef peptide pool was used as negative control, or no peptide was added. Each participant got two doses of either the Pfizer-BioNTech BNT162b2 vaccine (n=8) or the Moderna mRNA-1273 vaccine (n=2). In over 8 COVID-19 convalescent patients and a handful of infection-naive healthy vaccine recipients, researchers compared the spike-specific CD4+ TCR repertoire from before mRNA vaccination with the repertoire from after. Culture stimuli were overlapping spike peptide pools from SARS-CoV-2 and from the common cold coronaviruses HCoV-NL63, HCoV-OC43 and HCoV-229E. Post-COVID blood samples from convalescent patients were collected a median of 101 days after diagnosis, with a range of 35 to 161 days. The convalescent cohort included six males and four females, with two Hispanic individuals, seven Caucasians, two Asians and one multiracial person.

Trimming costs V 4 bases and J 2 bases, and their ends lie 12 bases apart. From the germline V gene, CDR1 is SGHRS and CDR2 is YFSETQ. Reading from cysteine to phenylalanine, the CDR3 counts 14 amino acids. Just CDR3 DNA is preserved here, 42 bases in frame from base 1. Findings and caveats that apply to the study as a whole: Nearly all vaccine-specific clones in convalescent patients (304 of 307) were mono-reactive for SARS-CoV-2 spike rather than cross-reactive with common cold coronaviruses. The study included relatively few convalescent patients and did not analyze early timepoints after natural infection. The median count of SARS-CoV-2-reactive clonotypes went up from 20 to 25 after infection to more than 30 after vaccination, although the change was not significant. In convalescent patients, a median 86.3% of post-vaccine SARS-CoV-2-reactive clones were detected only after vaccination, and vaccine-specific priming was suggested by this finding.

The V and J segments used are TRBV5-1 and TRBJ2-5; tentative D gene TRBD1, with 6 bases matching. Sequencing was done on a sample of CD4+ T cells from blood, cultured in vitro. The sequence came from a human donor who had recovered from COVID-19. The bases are TGCGCCAGCAGCCCGACAGGTGGACAAGAGACCCAGTACTTC. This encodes CASSPTGGQETQYF.